The clone carrying this TCR beta chain was counted only a few times. The sample belongs to a study of T cell changes during pregnancy in multiple sclerosis. Data came from immunoSEQ multiplex PCR; TCRdb stores just in-frame clones and leaves some out. The sample contains 55,000 to 70,000 clones, 93% of which appear only once. The material sequenced was peripheral blood, taken after pregnancy. The sequence derives from a female donor with multiple sclerosis, enrolled in a pregnancy study.

The CDR3, as DNA: TGCGCCAGCAGCCAAGAAGCGGGAGGCTCCTACAATGAGCAGTTCTTC. Translated, it gives CASSQEAGGSYNEQFF. The gene calls are TRBV4-3 and TRBJ2-1; TRBD2 agrees at 9 bases. CDR3 length: 16 residues. Per the germline V gene, CDR1 is LGHNA and CDR2 is YSLEER. V lost 0 bases, J lost 0 bases, and 0 bases stayed unmatched.